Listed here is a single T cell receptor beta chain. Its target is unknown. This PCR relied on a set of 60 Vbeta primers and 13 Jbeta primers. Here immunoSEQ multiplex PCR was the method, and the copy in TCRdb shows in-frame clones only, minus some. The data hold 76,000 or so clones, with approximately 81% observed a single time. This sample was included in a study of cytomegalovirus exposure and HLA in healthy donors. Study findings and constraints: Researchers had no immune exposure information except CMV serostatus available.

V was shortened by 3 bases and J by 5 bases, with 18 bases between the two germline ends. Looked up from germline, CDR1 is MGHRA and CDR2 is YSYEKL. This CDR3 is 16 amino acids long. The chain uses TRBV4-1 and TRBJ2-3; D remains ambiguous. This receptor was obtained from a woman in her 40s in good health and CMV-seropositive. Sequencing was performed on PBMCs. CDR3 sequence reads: CASSHLSLQKGDTQYF. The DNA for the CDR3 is TGCGCCAGCAGCCACCTTAGCCTTCAAAAAGGAGATACGCAGTATTTT.